This T cell receptor beta chain emerged from a study of blood T cell repertoires in COVID-19. Across the whole study: From the United States, Italy and Spain came samples of acute and convalescent COVID-19. In each case, the material was cDNA or gDNA derived from T cells, B-cell-depleted T cells, or PBMCs.

V lost 5 bases and J 0 bases, leaving 9 bases between the germline ends. The CDR3 totals 14 residues. Germline V gene sequence: CDR1 SEHNR, CDR2 FQNEAQ (reference sequence). Original methodology: Cell counts per sample came from amplifying reference gene primers. Sequencing was performed with immunoSEQ multiplex PCR; in TCRdb, only in-frame clones are kept and a portion is missing. V, J and clone size are those of that table, while D and trimming were read from the DNA. The sample records several thousand clones, approximately 80% being singletons. Sequenced material: peripheral blood. V and J are TRBV7-9 and TRBJ2-3, with D tentatively TRBD2 (5 bases). The receptor's source is a human donor in a cohort sampled during active COVID-19. For the CDR3, the DNA is TGTGCCAGCAGCGGACGGGGTAGCACAGATACGCAGTATTTT. It codes for CASSGRGSTDTQYF.